A selection of T cell receptor beta chains follows, all from one sample in a study of T cells in Graves' hyperthyroidism and ophthalmopathy. TCRdb reanalysed the multiplex PCR reads using MiXCR and keeps one entry per CDR3 protein. The table shows roughly 700,000 distinct CDR3 sequences, with 14% occurring only once. The material sequenced was blood. The receptors stem from a woman between 18 and 30 years old with Graves' hyperthyroidism. Both conserved end residues are part of each CDR3. The order of the fields is V gene, J gene, clone size, D gene, CDR3 protein. A D gene is named only where the DNA matches it firmly. Part of the rows lack a size; the others show once, few, many or a class for expanded clones.

>TRBV27|TRBJ2-7|many|TRBD2
CASSTGAGGSSYEQYF
>TRBV19|TRBJ2-7|few|.
CASSMSETAGYYEQYF
>TRBV19|TRBJ2-7|.|TRBD2
CASSPTGAGGPIGYEQYF
>TRBV7-3|TRBJ2-2|many|.
CASSLAVTGELFF
>TRBV9|TRBJ1-4|few|.
CASSVGPNGRATNEKLFF
>TRBV7-3|TRBJ2-7|.|.
CASSSSMASGEQYF
>TRBV19|TRBJ1-5|few|.
CATSNQGSSSNQPQHF
>TRBV19|TRBJ2-7|.|TRBD1
CASSKPGQGSEQYF
>TRBV28|TRBJ2-3|.|.
CASSERPGGSTDTQYF
>TRBV2|TRBJ1-5|many|.
CASRSQWTAQHF
>TRBV7-7|TRBJ2-7|many|.
CASSLAEGYEQYF
>TRBV19|TRBJ1-2|few|.
CASTIFGRRDGYTF
>TRBV5-1|TRBJ2-2|many|TRBD1
CASSLLPGQGNTGELFF
>TRBV6-1|TRBJ1-6|many|TRBD1
CASSVLSTGAIGSPLHF
>TRBV5-1|TRBJ2-7|few|.
CASSFLGGASYEQYF
>TRBV18|TRBJ2-7|many|.
CASSPPGTPVLEQYF
>TRBV20-1|TRBJ1-4|many|TRBD1
CSAGTGGNEKLFF
>TRBV28|TRBJ2-6|few|.
CASSRGLRANVLTF
>TRBV20-1|TRBJ1-2|many|.
CSARELGGNYGYTF
>TRBV29-1|TRBJ2-1|few|.
CSVERAELYNEQFF
>TRBV7-8|TRBJ2-7|many|.
CASSLVPPFYEQYF
>TRBV7-9|TRBJ1-1|few|.
CASSSHDRRDFRAFF
>TRBV11-3|TRBJ2-7|.|.
CAGSSGPAWEQQYF
>TRBV7-2|TRBJ2-3|many|TRBD2
CASSPSGLAGAPDTQYF
>TRBV9|TRBJ2-3|.|TRBD2
CTSSVGHVRLAGSTDTQYF
>TRBV9|TRBJ2-5|many|TRBD1
CASSAMDRGGETQYF
>TRBV18|TRBJ2-6|.|.
CASSPRNTAPSGANVLTF
>TRBV20-1|TRBJ2-7|many|.
CSARLVGISYEQYF
>TRBV7-9|TRBJ1-2|.|.
CASSLAPVGADGYTF
>TRBV7-8|TRBJ2-2|few|.
CASSSYRFPPGELFF
>TRBV20-1|TRBJ2-1|many|TRBD2
CSASRTSGKGNEQFF
>TRBV3-1|TRBJ2-7|many|.
CASSQVEQTYEQYF
>TRBV5-5|TRBJ1-2|many|.
CASSLAEYGYTF
>TRBV30|TRBJ2-2|many|TRBD2
CAWKVSGTNTGELFF
>TRBV7-3|TRBJ2-1|.|.
CASSLIQTRVTNEQFF
>TRBV9|TRBJ2-3|many|TRBD2
CASRARRLAGNTDTQYF
>TRBV24-1|TRBJ1-2|few|.
CATSESSWANYTF
>TRBV20-1|TRBJ2-7|many|TRBD2
CSAPASAGGTYEQYF
>TRBV30|TRBJ2-1|many|TRBD2
CAWSVGREGDEQFF
>TRBV20-1|TRBJ2-1|many|TRBD2
CSAKASGSREQFF
>TRBV9|TRBJ1-1|.|.
CASSVEARGTEAFF
>TRBV20-1|TRBJ2-7|many|TRBD1
CSARLGTATYEQYF
>TRBV30|TRBJ1-1|many|.
CAWQGSVRNTEAFF
>TRBV2|TRBJ2-7|many|.
CASTGSYEQYF
>TRBV28|TRBJ2-7|few|.
CASREQGYEQYF
>TRBV19|.|.|TRBD2
CASSILSGSSYNEQYF
>TRBV28|TRBJ2-5|many|.
CASTITSLSETQYF
>TRBV11-2|TRBJ2-7|many|.
CASSLHPDLSYEQYF
>TRBV3-1|TRBJ2-5|many|TRBD2
CASSQDRGLAGVQETQYF
>TRBV6-5|TRBJ2-7|few|.
CASSYSSAGSYEQYF
>TRBV9|TRBJ2-7|.|TRBD2
CASSEDGRSYEQYF
>TRBV6-1|TRBJ2-2|many|.
CASRRDRGNTGELFF
>TRBV11-2|TRBJ2-2|many|TRBD1
CANSGLRVTRQGKVLTGELFF
>TRBV5-8|TRBJ2-5|few|.
CASSLVGPAETQYF
>TRBV19|TRBJ2-7|.|TRBD2
CASRREGTYEQYF